The 25 T cell receptor beta chains below were found in one sample sequenced in a study of blood T cell repertoires in COVID-19. TCRdb's table, derived via immunoSEQ multiplex PCR, lists solely in-frame clones and lacks some. The data show 400,000 to 450,000 clones, with 80% to 90% seen just once and 0.7% to 0.85% held by the top ten. Material for sequencing was peripheral blood. The receptor source for this set is a man younger than 35 with COVID-19, enrolled during active disease.

J is TRBJ1-2 and V is TRBV4-1; perhaps TRBD1 as D (6 bases). CDR1 is MGHRA and CDR2 is YSYEKL in the germline V gene. V lost 0 bases and J 8 bases, leaving 16 bases between the germline ends. The CDR3 sequence is 15 residues long. The CDR3 region has the DNA TGCGCCAGCAGCCAAGATTTCAGGGGATCTGTGGGCTACACCTTC. Its translation: CASSQDFRGSVGYTF.

The chain joins TRBV29-1 to TRBJ2-1, with 9 positions matching TRBD2. Germline V gene lookup returns CDR1 SQVTM and CDR2 ANQGSEA. V lost 4 bases, J lost 0 bases, and 10 bases stayed unmatched. CDR3 length: 17 residues. CDR3 in amino acids: CSVAGLAGRLSYNEQFF. DNA for the CDR3: TGCAGCGTTGCAGGTCTAGCGGGACGACTCTCCTACAATGAGCAGTTCTTC.

The chain is built from TRBV19 and TRBJ2-7, with TRBD2 matching over 8 bases. This CDR3 spans 15 amino acids. CDR1 is LNHDA and CDR2 is SQIVND in the germline V gene (reference sequence). The V gene end was trimmed by 4 bases and the J gene end by 4 bases; junction bases not matched to a gene: 9. In DNA form, the CDR3 reads TGTGCCAGTAGTACCCCAGCGGGAGCAGAGTACGAGCAGTACTTC. This translates into CASSTPAGAEYEQYF.

This chain joins TRBV6-1 and TRBJ2-7, with 8 positions matching TRBD1. CDR3 length: 14 residues. From germline, CDR1 is MNHNS and CDR2 SASEGT. The junction had 4 bases not matched to a gene; V was cut back by 3 bases and J by 3 bases. The CDR3, as DNA: TGTGCCAGCAGTGACCCGGGACAGGTCTACGAGCAGTACTTC. This encodes CASSDPGQVYEQYF.

This clone has only one observation. The chain uses TRBV19 and TRBJ2-3; 9 bases are a match to TRBD1. Losses at the gene ends were 5 bases for V and 7 bases for J; bases not matched to a gene: 10. This CDR3 is 15 amino acids long. CDR1 is LNHDA, CDR2 SQIVND, per germline (reference sequence). In DNA form, the CDR3 reads TGTGCCAGTAGTCTTTGGACAGGGGTGTTGAATACGCAGTATTTT. Translated, it gives CASSLWTGVLNTQYF.

The chain carries TRBV13 and TRBJ2-5; no reliable D call. Trimming took off 3 bases at V and 2 bases at J, with 7 bases between the two ends. The CDR3 sequence is 13 residues long. The germline V gene has CDR1 PRHDT and CDR2 FYEKMQ (reference sequence). CDR3 region: CASSLTSQETQYF. The CDR3 coding sequence is TGTGCCAGCAGCTTGACTTCACAAGAGACCCAGTACTTC.

This chain links TRBV7-9 with TRBJ1-5; D perhaps matches TRBD1 (5 bases). The V end was cut by 5 bases, the J end by 8 bases, with 19 bases between. CDR3 length equals 15 residues. Germline V lookup: CDR1 SEHNR, CDR2 FQNEAQ (reference sequence). In nucleotides, the CDR3 is TGTGCCAGCAGCCCCCGGGGGGGGAGAATGGAGCCCCAGCATTTT. This gives the protein CASSPRGGRMEPQHF.

This chain joins TRBV7-9 and TRBJ2-2; a possible D gene is TRBD2 (6 bases). The CDR3 extends over 16 amino acids. CDR1 and CDR2 (germline): SEHNR, FQNEAQ (reference sequence). The V end lost 1 base, the J end lost 1 base, and 10 bases lay between the germline ends. The CDR3 bases are TGTGCCAGCAGCTTAGTCGGCGGGAAGAACACCGGGGAGCTGTTTTTT. Its translation is CASSLVGGKNTGELFF.

This chain links TRBV4-1 with TRBJ1-6, with a weak D call TRBD1 (5 bases). Deletions cut 5 bases from V and 7 bases from J, with 12 bases between. The CDR3 runs 14 residues. The germline CDR1 and CDR2 sequences are MGHRA and YSYEKL. CDR3 coding DNA: TGCGCCAGCAGCTACCGGGACTTAAATTCACCCCTCCACTTT. Translated: CASSYRDLNSPLHF.

The chain uses TRBV5-1 and TRBJ2-3, with D perhaps matching TRBD2 (5 bases). V lost 0 bases and J lost 3, with 8 bases in between. The CDR3 loop spans 14 amino acids. Germline lookup yields CDR1 SGHRS and CDR2 YFSETQ. CDR3 protein: CASSLADLTDTQYF. Here the CDR3 DNA reads TGCGCCAGCAGCTTGGCGGACTTGACAGATACGCAGTATTTT. Filled out from reference TRBV5-1 and TRBJ2-3, the complete variable domain reads KAGVTQTPRYLIKTRGQQVTLSCSPISGHRSVSWYQQTPGQGLQFLFEYFSETQRNKGNFPGRFSGRQFSNSRSEMNVSTLELGDSALYLCASSLADLTDTQYFGPGTRLTVL.

V is TRBV29-1 and J is TRBJ2-7; perhaps TRBD2 as D (6 bases). CDR1 and CDR2 (germline): SQVTM, ANQGSEA. This CDR3 spans 12 amino acids. Between the trimmed V and J ends, which lost 0 bases and 9 bases, there was a span of 12 bases. CDR3 sequence: CSVEEEGDAQYF. The CDR3 region has the DNA TGCAGCGTTGAAGAGGAGGGAGACGCGCAGTACTTC.

This chain uses TRBV3-1 (or the pseudogene TRBV3-2) with TRBJ2-3; D perhaps matches TRBD2 (6 bases). V shed 4 bases and J shed 2 bases, with 19 bases lying between them. This CDR3 spans 17 amino acids. CDR1 LGHDT and CDR2 YNNKEL come from the germline V gene (reference sequence). In DNA form, the CDR3 reads TGTGCCAGCAGCCCAGCTGTGGGACTCTTCGTCACAGATACGCAGTATTTT. The encoded protein is CASSPAVGLFVTDTQYF.

The CDR3 DNA reads as TGTGCCTACAGGGGGATCAGCACAGATACGCAGTATTTT. The encoded protein is CAYRGISTDTQYF. The genes are TRBV30 and TRBJ2-3, with 8 bases matching TRBD1. Germline V gives CDR1 GTSNPN, CDR2 SVGIG (reference sequence). This CDR3 has 13 residues. The trim removed 7 bases at V and 0 bases at J, leaving 3 bases unmatched.

The rearrangement joins TRBV10-3 to TRBJ1-5; no reliable D call. The length of the CDR3 is 14 residues. V gave up 11 bases and J gave up 4 bases, with 18 bases separating them. Germline CDR1 ENHRY, CDR2 SYGVKD. CDR3 DNA: TGTGCCGCCTCCCCCGACGCTAGAAATCAGCCCCAGCATTTT. It is translated as CAASPDARNQPQHF.

The V call is TRBV6-5, the J call TRBJ1-1, with TRBD1 matching over 10 bases. Germline V gene lookup returns CDR1 MNHEY and CDR2 SVGAGI. This CDR3 contains 15 residues. J lost 11 bases, V lost 2 bases, and 11 bases had no gene match. The CDR3 DNA is TGTGCCAGCAGTTACCTCCGGGACAGGGGACTAGGGGCTTTCTTT. As protein: CASSYLRDRGLGAFF.

The chain is built from TRBV6-6 and TRBJ2-6; D is perhaps TRBD2 (6 bases). The germline CDR1 and CDR2 sequences are MNHNY and SVGAGI (reference sequence). With 2 bases removed from V and 4 bases from J, the gap between germline ends came to 9 bases. The CDR3 totals 15 residues. The chain's CDR3 is CASSYGGSGANVLTF. CDR3 nucleotide sequence: TGTGCCAGCAGTTACGGAGGGAGCGGGGCCAACGTCCTGACTTTC.

V gene TRBV4-1 combines with J gene TRBJ2-1, with TRBD2 as a possible D gene (6 bases). V was clipped by 4 bases and J by 8 bases, with 18 bases between them. The CDR3 extends over 15 amino acids. Per germline, CDR1 MGHRA and CDR2 YSYEKL. The CDR3 bases are TGCGCCAGCAGCCCGACCGGGACTGTCGGGGATGAGCAGTTCTTC. Translating it yields CASSPTGTVGDEQFF.

The V call is TRBV4-1, the J call TRBJ2-1, with 7 nucleotides matching TRBD2. From germline, CDR1 is MGHRA and CDR2 YSYEKL. The CDR3 is 14 amino acids. The V gene end was trimmed by 1 base and the J gene end by 7 bases; junction bases not matched to a gene: 4. CDR3 sequence reads: CASSQVGGWNEQFF. DNA for the CDR3: TGCGCCAGCAGCCAAGTGGGGGGGTGGAATGAGCAGTTCTTC.

The chain has TRBV6-6 and TRBJ1-5; D unresolved. The CDR3 length is 13 residues. Per germline, CDR1 MNHNY and CDR2 SVGAGI (reference sequence). Trimming left V 7 bases short and J 6 bases short, with 13 bases between. In DNA, the CDR3 is TGTGCCAGCACCCCGACATCCAGTCAGCCCCAGCATTTT. Translated, it gives CASTPTSSQPQHF.

This clone was seen only a few times. CDR3 residues: CASSEILGTANTEAFF. Written as DNA, the CDR3 is TGTGCCAGCAGTGAAATACTGGGGACAGCTAACACTGAAGCTTTCTTT. The chain couples TRBV6-1 to TRBJ1-1; TRBD1 matches at 7 bases. This CDR3 region has 16 residues. Per the germline V gene, CDR1 is MNHNS and CDR2 is SASEGT. J gave up 2 bases and V 2 bases, and 8 bases lay outside the gene matches.

V gene TRBV2 combines with J gene TRBJ2-1; tentatively, D is TRBD2 (5 bases). There are 16 residues in the CDR3. The V end was cut by 7 bases, the J end by 0 bases, with 16 bases between. Germline lookup yields CDR1 SNHLY and CDR2 FYNNEI. This chain's CDR3 is CASTTGVRGSYNEQFF. CDR3 bases: TGTGCCAGCACCACCGGGGTTCGCGGCTCCTACAATGAGCAGTTCTTC.

Comment on this clone: Within the sample, other DNA sequences also encode this same CDR3. The chain is built from TRBV19 and TRBJ1-5, with a weak D call TRBD1 (5 bases). The germline gives CDR1 LNHDA, CDR2 SQIVND (reference sequence). V lost 1 base to trimming and J lost 4 bases, with 11 bases between them. The CDR3 runs 15 residues. Here the CDR3 reads CASSIGSRGNQPQHF. Here the CDR3 DNA reads TGTGCCAGTAGTATAGGGTCTAGGGGAAATCAGCCCCAGCATTTT.

The chain combines TRBV11-2 with TRBJ1-3; D may be TRBD1 (5 bases). The V gene lost 4 bases and the J gene lost 1 base, with 5 bases spanning the gap. The CDR3 loop spans 13 amino acids. Germline CDR1 SGHAT, CDR2 FQNNGV. CDR3 coding DNA: TGTGCCAGCAGCTCAGGGTCTGGAAACACCATATATTTT. Its translation is CASSSGSGNTIYF.

CDR3 nucleotide sequence: TGTGCCAGCACTCCTAGCGGGAGAGTGGGAGGTGAGCAGTTCTTC. Translating gives CASTPSGRVGGEQFF. The chain carries TRBV27 and TRBJ2-1; 10 positions match TRBD2. The CDR3 spans 15 residues. Germline loops: CDR1 MNHEY, CDR2 SMNVEV (reference sequence). With 7 bases clipped from V and 9 bases from J, the junction kept 12 bases outside the gene matches.

The chain couples TRBV12-3 or TRBV12-4 to TRBJ2-3; no firm D call. Trimming left V 2 bases short and J 2 bases short, with 5 bases between. The CDR3 sequence is 13 residues long. The DNA of the CDR3 is TGTGCCAGCAGTTTACTACTCACAGATACGCAGTATTTT. This codes for CASSLLLTDTQYF.